A single T cell receptor beta chain is shown here with its context. Its antigen remains unknown. This specimen belongs to a study of T cell responses to AZD1222 COVID-19 vaccine. Using immunoSEQ multiplex PCR, the repertoire was profiled, and TCRdb retains in-frame clones only, with some absent. The table includes about 76,000 clones, 88% detected once. Study observations and caveats: White British people made up most donors, females outnumbered males, and clonal diversity was possibly underestimated. Baseline seropositivity occurred in only 5 to 7 AZD1222 recipients. Nearly half of spike-specific TCRs reportedly target unmutated variant regions.

The CDR3 totals 15 residues. With 3 bases clipped from V and 5 bases from J, the junction kept 7 bases outside the gene matches. Per the germline V gene, CDR1 is LNHDA and CDR2 is SQIVND (reference sequence). Sequenced here: peripheral blood, sampled on day 0 of AZD1222 vaccination. The clonotype was recovered from an adult in good health. The rearrangement uses TRBV19 and TRBJ1-2; 9 nucleotides line up with TRBD1. The DNA for the CDR3 is TGTGCCAGTAGTATGGGGACAGGGCGTTCGTATGGCTACACCTTC. The encoded protein is CASSMGTGRSYGYTF.